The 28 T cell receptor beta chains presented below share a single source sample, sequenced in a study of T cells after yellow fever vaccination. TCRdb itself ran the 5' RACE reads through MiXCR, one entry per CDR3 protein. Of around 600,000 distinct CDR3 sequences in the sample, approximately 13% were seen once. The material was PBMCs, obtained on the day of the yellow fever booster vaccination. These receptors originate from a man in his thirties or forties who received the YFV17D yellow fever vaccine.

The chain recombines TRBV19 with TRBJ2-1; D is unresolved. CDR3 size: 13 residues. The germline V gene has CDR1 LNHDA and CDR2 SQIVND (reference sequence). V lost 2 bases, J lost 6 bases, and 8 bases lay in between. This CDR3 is CASSILLRNEQFF. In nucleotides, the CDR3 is TGTGCCAGTAGTATACTTCTACGCAATGAGCAGTTCTTC.

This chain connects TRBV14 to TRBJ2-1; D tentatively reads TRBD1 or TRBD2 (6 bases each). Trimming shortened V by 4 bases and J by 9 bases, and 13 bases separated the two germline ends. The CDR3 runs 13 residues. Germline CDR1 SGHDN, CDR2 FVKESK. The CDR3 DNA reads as TGTGCCAGCAGCCGACGGGGGCGTGGTGAGCAGTTCTTC. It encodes CASSRRGRGEQFF. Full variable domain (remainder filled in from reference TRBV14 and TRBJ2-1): EAGVTQFPSHSVIEKGQTVTLRCDPISGHDNLYWYRRVMGKEIKFLLHFVKESKQDESGMPNNRFLAERTGGTYSTLKVQPAELEDSGVYFCASSRRGRGEQFFGPGTRLTVL.

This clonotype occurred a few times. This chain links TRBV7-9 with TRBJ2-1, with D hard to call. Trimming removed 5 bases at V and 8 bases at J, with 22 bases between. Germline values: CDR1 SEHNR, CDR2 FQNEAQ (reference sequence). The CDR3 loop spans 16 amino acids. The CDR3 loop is CASSDDLVMSYDEQFF. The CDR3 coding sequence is TGTGCCAGCAGCGACGACTTGGTCATGAGTTACGATGAGCAGTTCTTC.

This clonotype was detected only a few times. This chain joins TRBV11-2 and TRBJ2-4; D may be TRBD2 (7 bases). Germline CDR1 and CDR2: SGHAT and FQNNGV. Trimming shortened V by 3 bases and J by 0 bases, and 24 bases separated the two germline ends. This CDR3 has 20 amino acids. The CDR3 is CASSFGRIQGREVAKNIQYF. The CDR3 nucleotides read TGTGCCAGCAGCTTCGGCAGAATTCAGGGGAGGGAAGTAGCCAAAAACATTCAGTACTTC.

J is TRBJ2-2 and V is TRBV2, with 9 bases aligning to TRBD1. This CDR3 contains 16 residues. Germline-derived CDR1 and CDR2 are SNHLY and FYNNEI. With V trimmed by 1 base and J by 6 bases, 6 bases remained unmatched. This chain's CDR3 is CASSEGGTGSAGELFF. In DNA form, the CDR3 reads TGTGCCAGCAGTGAAGGAGGGACAGGGTCGGCCGGGGAGCTGTTTTTT.

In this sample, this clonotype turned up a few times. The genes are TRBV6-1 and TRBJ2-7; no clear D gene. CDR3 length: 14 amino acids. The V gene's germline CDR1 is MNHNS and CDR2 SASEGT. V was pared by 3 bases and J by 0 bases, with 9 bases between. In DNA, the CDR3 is TGTGCCAGCAGTGACACAGAAGGCTCCTACGAGCAGTACTTC. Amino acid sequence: CASSDTEGSYEQYF.

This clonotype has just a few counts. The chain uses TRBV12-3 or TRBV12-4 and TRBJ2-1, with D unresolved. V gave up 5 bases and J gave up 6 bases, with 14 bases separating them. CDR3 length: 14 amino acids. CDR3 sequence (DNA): TGTGCCAGCAGTCTGGGAAGCAGGCCCAATGAGCAGTTCTTC. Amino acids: CASSLGSRPNEQFF.

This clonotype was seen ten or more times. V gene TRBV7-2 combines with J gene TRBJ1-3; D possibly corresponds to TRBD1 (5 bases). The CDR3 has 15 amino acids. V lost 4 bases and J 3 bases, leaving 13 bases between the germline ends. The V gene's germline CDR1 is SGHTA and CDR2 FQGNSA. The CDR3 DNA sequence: TGTGCCAGCAGCTCTCCAGGGTCTGGTGGAAACACCATATATTTT. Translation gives CASSSPGSGGNTIYF.

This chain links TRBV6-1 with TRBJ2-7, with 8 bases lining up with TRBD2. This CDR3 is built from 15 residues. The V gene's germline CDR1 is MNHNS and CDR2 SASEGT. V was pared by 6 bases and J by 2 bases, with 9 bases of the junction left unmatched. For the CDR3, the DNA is TGTGCCAGCAGACCGGGAGGGCTAGAAACCTACGAGCAGTACTTC. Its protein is CASRPGGLETYEQYF.

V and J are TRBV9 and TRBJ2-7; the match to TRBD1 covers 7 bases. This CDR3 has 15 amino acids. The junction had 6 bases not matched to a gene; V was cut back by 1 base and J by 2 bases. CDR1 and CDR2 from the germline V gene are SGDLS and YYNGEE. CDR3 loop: CASSVSTGATYEQYF. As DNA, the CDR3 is TGTGCCAGCAGCGTATCAACAGGGGCCACCTACGAGCAGTACTTC.

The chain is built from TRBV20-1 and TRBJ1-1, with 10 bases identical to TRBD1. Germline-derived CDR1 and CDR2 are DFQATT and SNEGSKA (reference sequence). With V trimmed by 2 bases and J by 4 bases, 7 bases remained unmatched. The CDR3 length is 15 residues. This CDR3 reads CSARTGTGVITEAFF. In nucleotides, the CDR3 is TGCAGTGCTAGAACCGGGACAGGGGTTATCACTGAAGCTTTCTTT.

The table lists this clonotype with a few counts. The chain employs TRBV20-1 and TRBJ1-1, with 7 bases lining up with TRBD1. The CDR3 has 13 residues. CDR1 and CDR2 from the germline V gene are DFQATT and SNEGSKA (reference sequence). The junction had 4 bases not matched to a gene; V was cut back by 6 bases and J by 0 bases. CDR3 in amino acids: CSARDRLNTEAFF. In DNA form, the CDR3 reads TGCAGTGCGAGGGACAGATTGAACACTGAAGCTTTCTTT.

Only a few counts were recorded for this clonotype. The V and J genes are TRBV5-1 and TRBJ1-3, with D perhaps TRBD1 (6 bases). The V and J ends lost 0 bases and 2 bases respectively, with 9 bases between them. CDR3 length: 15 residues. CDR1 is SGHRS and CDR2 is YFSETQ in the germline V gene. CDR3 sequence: CASSLGGGPGNTIYF. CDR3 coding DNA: TGCGCCAGCAGCTTGGGTGGGGGCCCTGGAAACACCATATATTTT.

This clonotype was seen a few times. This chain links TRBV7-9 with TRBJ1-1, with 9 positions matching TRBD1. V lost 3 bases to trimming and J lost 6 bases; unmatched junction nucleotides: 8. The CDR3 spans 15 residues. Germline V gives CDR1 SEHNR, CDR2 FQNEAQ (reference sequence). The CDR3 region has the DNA TGTGCCAGCAGCTTGTCCGGGACAGGGTGGGCTGAAGCTTTCTTT. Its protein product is CASSLSGTGWAEAFF.

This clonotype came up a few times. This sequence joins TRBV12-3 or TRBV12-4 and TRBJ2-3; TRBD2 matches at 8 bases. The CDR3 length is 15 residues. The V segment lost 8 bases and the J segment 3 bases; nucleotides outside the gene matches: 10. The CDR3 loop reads CASVPGGLVTDTQYF. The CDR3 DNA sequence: TGTGCCAGCGTCCCGGGGGGACTAGTAACAGATACGCAGTATTTT.

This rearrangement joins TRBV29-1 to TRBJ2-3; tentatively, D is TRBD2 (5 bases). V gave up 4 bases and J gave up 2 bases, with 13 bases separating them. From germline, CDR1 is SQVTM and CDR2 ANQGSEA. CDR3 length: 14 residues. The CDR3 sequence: CSVVSRGHTDTQYF. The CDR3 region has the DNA TGCAGCGTTGTGTCTCGCGGGCACACAGATACGCAGTATTTT.

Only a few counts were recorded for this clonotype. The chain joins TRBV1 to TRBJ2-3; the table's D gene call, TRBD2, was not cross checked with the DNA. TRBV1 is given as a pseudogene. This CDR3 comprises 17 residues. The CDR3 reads CTSALKASREDSDTQYF. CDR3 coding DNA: TGCACCTCAGCATTAAAGGCCTCGCGGGAGGACTCAGATACGCAGTATTTT.

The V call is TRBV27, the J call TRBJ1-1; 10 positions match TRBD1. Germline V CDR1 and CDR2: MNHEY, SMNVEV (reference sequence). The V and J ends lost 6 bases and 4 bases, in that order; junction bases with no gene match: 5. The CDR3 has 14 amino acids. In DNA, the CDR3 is TGTGCCAGCAGGACCAGGGACAGGGGCACTGAAGCTTTCTTT. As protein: CASRTRDRGTEAFF.

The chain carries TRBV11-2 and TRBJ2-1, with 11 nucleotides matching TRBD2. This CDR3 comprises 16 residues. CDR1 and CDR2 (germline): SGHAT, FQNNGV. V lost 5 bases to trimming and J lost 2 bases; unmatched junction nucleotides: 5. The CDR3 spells CASSQLAGETYNEQFF. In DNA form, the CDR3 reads TGTGCCAGCAGCCAACTAGCGGGAGAGACCTACAATGAGCAGTTCTTC.

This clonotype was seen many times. The CDR3 protein is CSARDGVALYNEQFF. As DNA, the CDR3 is TGCAGTGCTAGAGATGGGGTAGCGTTGTACAATGAGCAGTTCTTC. This chain uses TRBV20-1 with TRBJ2-1; tentatively, D is TRBD2 (5 bases). From germline, CDR1 is DFQATT and CDR2 SNEGSKA (reference sequence). Trimming removed 0 bases from V and 4 bases from J, with 13 bases in between. The CDR3 sequence is 15 residues long.

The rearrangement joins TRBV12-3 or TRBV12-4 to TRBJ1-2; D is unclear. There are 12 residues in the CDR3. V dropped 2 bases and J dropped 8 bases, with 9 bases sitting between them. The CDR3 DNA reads TGTGCCAGCAGTTTATCAGGAGACGGCTACACCTTC. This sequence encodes CASSLSGDGYTF.

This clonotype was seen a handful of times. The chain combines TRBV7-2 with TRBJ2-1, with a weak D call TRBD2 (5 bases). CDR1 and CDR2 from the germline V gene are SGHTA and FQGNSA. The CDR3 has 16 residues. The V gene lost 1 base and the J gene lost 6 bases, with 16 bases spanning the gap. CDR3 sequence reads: CASSLEPQAGANEQFF. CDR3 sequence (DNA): TGTGCCAGCAGCTTAGAACCTCAGGCGGGCGCCAATGAGCAGTTCTTC.

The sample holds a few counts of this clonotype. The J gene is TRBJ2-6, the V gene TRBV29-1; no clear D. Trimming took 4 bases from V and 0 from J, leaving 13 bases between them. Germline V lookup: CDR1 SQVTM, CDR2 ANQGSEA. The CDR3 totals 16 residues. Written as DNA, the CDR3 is TGCAGCGTTGGACTTGGCGGTTTCTCTGGGGCCAACGTCCTGACTTTC. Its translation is CSVGLGGFSGANVLTF.

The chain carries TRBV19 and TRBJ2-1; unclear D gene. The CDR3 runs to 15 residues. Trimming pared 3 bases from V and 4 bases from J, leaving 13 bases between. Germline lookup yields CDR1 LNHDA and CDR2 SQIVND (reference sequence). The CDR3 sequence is CASSIRLVAYNEQFF. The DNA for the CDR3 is TGTGCCAGTAGTATCAGGCTAGTGGCATACAATGAGCAGTTCTTC.

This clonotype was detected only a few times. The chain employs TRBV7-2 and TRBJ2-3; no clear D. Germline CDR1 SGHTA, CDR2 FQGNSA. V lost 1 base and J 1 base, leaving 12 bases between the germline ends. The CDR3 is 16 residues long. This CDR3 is CASSLVFASRTDTQYF. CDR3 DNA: TGTGCCAGCAGCTTAGTCTTTGCCTCTCGCACAGATACGCAGTATTTT.

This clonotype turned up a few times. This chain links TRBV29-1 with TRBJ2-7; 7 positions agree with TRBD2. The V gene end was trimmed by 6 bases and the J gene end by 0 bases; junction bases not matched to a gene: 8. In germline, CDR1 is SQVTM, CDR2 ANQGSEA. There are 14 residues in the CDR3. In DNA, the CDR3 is TGCAGCGTGCAAGGGAGGGGCCGCTCCTACGAGCAGTACTTC. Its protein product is CSVQGRGRSYEQYF.

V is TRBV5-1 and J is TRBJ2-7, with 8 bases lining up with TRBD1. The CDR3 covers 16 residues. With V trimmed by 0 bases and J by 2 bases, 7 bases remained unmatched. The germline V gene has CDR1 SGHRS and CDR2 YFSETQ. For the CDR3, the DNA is TGCGCCAGCAGCTTGGGAAATAACAGGGGGGCCTACGAGCAGTACTTC. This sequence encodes CASSLGNNRGAYEQYF.

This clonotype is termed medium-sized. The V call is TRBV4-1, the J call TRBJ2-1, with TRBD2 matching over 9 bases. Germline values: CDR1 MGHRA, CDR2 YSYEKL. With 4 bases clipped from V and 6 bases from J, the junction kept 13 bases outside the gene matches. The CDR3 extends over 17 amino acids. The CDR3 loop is CASSRKTSGQLTNEQFF. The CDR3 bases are TGCGCCAGCAGCCGGAAGACTAGCGGTCAGCTAACCAATGAGCAGTTCTTC.